The TCR beta chain described here comes from a study of T cell responses to AZD1222 COVID-19 vaccine. The study's findings and limits: The repertoires were collected only after the peak T cell response.

Trimming took 6 bases from V and 2 from J, leaving 15 bases between them. Germline V CDR1 and CDR2: LNHDA, SQIVND (reference sequence). This CDR3 is built from 15 residues. This clone was seen once. Its antigen is undetermined. The method was immunoSEQ multiplex PCR; TCRdb's version includes in-frame clones alone and lacks a portion of them. The sample lists tens of thousands of clones, more than 65% occurring once. This sequence joins TRBV19 and TRBJ2-3; weak D call: TRBD1 (6 bases). This sample comprised peripheral blood, obtained on day 0 of MenACWY control vaccination. This receptor was taken from an adult in good health. In DNA, the CDR3 is TGTGCCAGTAGCAAAAAGGACAGAGACACAGATACGCAGTATTTT. This codes for CASSKKDRDTDTQYF.